The sequence of this T cell receptor beta chain was determined in a study of CD4 T cells in relation to SARS-CoV-2 and coronaviruses (dated by TCRdb to the early 2020s). In the study overall: The ViraFEST assay cultured PBMCs with antigen for around nine days, then sequenced TCR beta CDR3s to find antigen-specific clonal expansions. For other donors in the study, expansion assays were sequenced with a different, Illumina-based TCR-beta assay. The Adaptive Biotechnologies TCR-sequencing kit was used to sequence samples from three pre-COVID donors and the naive versus memory experiments, while other data came from Illumina-based sequencing. Patient-derived lymphoblastoid cell lines were used to map the HLA restriction of shared crossreactive spike epitopes. At the level of individual TCR clonotypes, the study measured memory CD4+ T cell crossreactivity between SARS-CoV-2 spike protein and common cold coronavirus spike proteins. An HIV-1 Nef peptide pool or a culture without peptide was used as the negative reference condition.

On the study overall, not on this receptor specifically: Compared with monoreactive clones, crossreactive clones had significantly weaker SARS-CoV-2-driven expansion, a result consistent with antigenic imprinting. Pre-pandemic and post-infection samples were not both contributed by any donor, so tracing of the source of pre-existing responses was limited. Small numbers of patients and of tested TCRs limited the study. In 65% to 70% of donors, memory CD4+ clonotypes turned up that crossrecognized SARS-CoV-2 and at least one common cold coronavirus spike. Crossreactivity analysis centred on spike protein, so crossreactivity against other viral proteins was not assessed.

Library creation used the immunoSEQ multiplex PCR assay. Turning to the authors' computational methods: Preprocessing removed nonproductive sequences and CDR3s not starting with C, not ending with F or W, or shorter than 7 amino acids. Antigen-specific clonotypes were called with the MANAFEST web app, based on expansion relative to reference and other culture wells. A clone was considered positive if the clone showed significant expansion compared with the reference culture in 2 of 3 replicate wells at an FDR below 0.05. Positive clones also required significant expansion versus all other tandem wells and an odds ratio above 5. CDR3 homology was quantified as pairwise Levenshtein distance, calculated with the stringdist R package after three terminal residues were trimmed from each end. TCRdb mirrors the immuneACCESS table, restricted to in-frame sequences. Some clones are absent from its copies; in checked studies, under half trace to an unresolved V gene, and the reason for the others is unknown. The D gene and trimming were derived from the DNA, and the V and J assignments and clone size from that table. The sample table shows around 12,000 clones, and 78% are seen once. Of the sample, about an eighth is held by the ten largest clones.

Reading from cysteine to phenylalanine, the CDR3 counts 15 amino acids. Left in the record is the CDR3 DNA by itself, 45 bases read in frame from the first base. The junction carries 15 bases between V and J, which are trimmed by 3 bases and 9 bases respectively. CDR1 and CDR2 are read off the germline V gene (reference sequence) as SEHNR and FQNEAQ. As regards this clone: Which antigen it targets is not known. No base qualities exist here, and no much larger clone lies one base off it.

CD4+ T cells from unexposed donors were collected before the COVID-19 pandemic (2011-2018). After 10 to 11 days of culture, CD4+ T cells were isolated with the EasySep CD4+ T cell isolation kit. As far as cell numbers permitted, CD4+ T cells from unexposed donors were tested for reactivity against SARS-CoV-2 S and N as well as four spike pools from common cold coronaviruses. Each well received over 1.5 million PBMCs, cultured in IMDM supplemented with roughly 4.9% human AB serum and roughly 9.5 IU/ml IL-2. Half of the culture medium was replaced with fresh IL-2-containing medium on days 3 and 7. Each peptide culture condition was generally run in triplicate replicate wells. Leukapheresis product for the unexposed donors was purchased commercially. Ficoll-Paque PLUS gradient centrifugation was used to isolate PBMCs from leukapheresis product or whole blood. PBMCs were either cryopreserved at -140°C or used fresh in the expansion assay. The QIAamp Micro DNA Kit was used to extract genomic DNA from the CD4+ T cells.

The clonotype comes from a human donor in good health. The rearranged segments are TRBV7-9 and TRBJ1-6; the D region possibly corresponds to TRBD1 (5 bases align). Sequencing was performed on CD4+ T cells from PBMCs, cultured in vitro. The DNA sequence is given as TGTGCCAGCAGCTTGTACACAGGTGGGATTTCACCCCTCCACTTT. It encodes CASSLYTGGISPLHF. Beyond the CDR3, the reference TRBV7-9 and TRBJ1-6 genes provide the residues; the full variable domain reads: DTGVSQNPRHKITKRGQNVTFRCDPISEHNRLYWYRQTLGQGPEFLTYFQNEAQLEKSRLLSDRFSAERPKGSFSTLEIQRTEQGDSAMYLCASSLYTGGISPLHFGNGTRLTVT.